A selection of T cell receptor beta chains follows, all from one sample in a study of blood T cell repertoires in COVID-19. Measured with immunoSEQ multiplex PCR; TCRdb has only the in-frame clones, and not every one. The table includes roughly 200,000 clones, about 83% detected once. Source material: peripheral blood. Every receptor here comes from a woman aged 25 to 45 with COVID-19, enrolled during active disease. Both conserved end residues are part of each CDR3. The D gene is left open where the match is weak. The size field is filled for only some rows; it gives once, few, many or a size class.

j_call	clone_size	d_call	v_call	cdr3_aa	cdr3_nt
TRBJ1-2	-	-	TRBV5-1	CASSLEAGPRTF	TGCGCCAGCAGCTTGGAAGCGGGTCCGCGAACCTTC
TRBJ1-6	few	-	TRBV11-3	CASSLGAPGDSPLHF	TGTGCCAGCAGCCTAGGGGCGCCCGGGGATTCACCCCTCCACTTT
TRBJ2-7	-	TRBD1	TRBV3-1/TRBV3-2	CASSQDLDRGDEQYF	TGTGCCAGCAGCCAAGATCTCGACAGGGGCGACGAGCAGTACTTC
TRBJ2-1	-	TRBD2	TRBV20-1	CSASERGGYYNEQFF	TGCAGTGCTAGTGAGCGGGGGGGTTACTACAATGAGCAGTTCTTC
TRBJ1-1	many	-	TRBV18	CASSPLASGRAEAFF	TGTGCCAGCTCACCACTTGCCTCGGGGAGGGCTGAAGCTTTCTTT
TRBJ2-5	once	-	TRBV3-1/TRBV3-2	CASSQDEEETQYF	TGTGCCAGCAGCCAAGACGAGGAGGAGACCCAGTACTTC
TRBJ2-5	-	TRBD2	TRBV7-2	CASSPAGGPRETQYF	TGTGCCAGCAGCCCGGCGGGGGGCCCCAGAGAGACCCAGTACTTC
TRBJ1-2	-	TRBD1	TRBV13	CASSQSTGLYGYTF	TGTGCCAGCAGCCAATCGACAGGGCTCTATGGCTACACCTTC
TRBJ1-2	-	TRBD1	TRBV27	CASSRYSTGGNYGYTF	TGTGCCAGCAGTCGATACTCGACAGGGGGAAACTATGGCTACACCTTC
TRBJ2-1	-	TRBD2	TRBV5-1	CASSLASGSSYNEQFF	TGCGCCAGCAGCTTGGCCAGCGGGAGCTCCTACAATGAGCAGTTCTTC
TRBJ1-4	-	-	TRBV5-1	CASSLVSGEKLFF	TGCGCCAGCAGCCTGGTATCGGGTGAAAAACTGTTTTTT
TRBJ1-1	-	TRBD1	TRBV6-5	CASSSTGRPEAFF	TGTGCCAGCAGTTCGACAGGGAGGCCTGAAGCTTTCTTT
TRBJ2-2	once	-	TRBV5-6	CASCLGTTGELFF	TGTGCCAGCTGCCTGGGGACAACCGGGGAGCTGTTTTTT
TRBJ2-1	once	TRBD1	TRBV30	CAWSLGTGNNEQFF	TGTGCCTGGAGTCTAGGGACAGGCAACAATGAGCAGTTCTTC
TRBJ1-5	-	TRBD1	TRBV19	CASSLRDSLQHF	TGTGCCAGTAGTCTCCGGGACAGTCTCCAGCATTTT
TRBJ1-5	-	-	TRBV15	CATSRDRSSNQPQHF	TGTGCCACCAGCAGAGATAGGAGTAGCAATCAGCCCCAGCATTTT
TRBJ2-5	-	-	TRBV18	CASSPPGTLGETQYF	TGTGCCAGCTCACCACCGGGGACTCTAGGGGAGACCCAGTACTTC
TRBJ1-5	-	TRBD1	TRBV5-4	CASSLWGQGATEPQHF	TGTGCCAGCAGCTTGTGGGGGCAGGGGGCTACAGAGCCCCAGCATTTT
TRBJ2-4	-	TRBD1	TRBV9	CASSGPGTDLAKNIQYF	TGTGCCAGCAGCGGCCCCGGGACAGATCTAGCCAAAAACATTCAGTACTTC
TRBJ1-6	-	-	TRBV4-1	CASSQEAGNSPLHF	TGCGCCAGCAGCCAAGAGGCGGGAAATTCACCCCTCCACTTT
TRBJ2-1	-	TRBD2	TRBV24-1	CATSDYSGGAGNEQFF	TGTGCCACCAGTGATTATAGCGGGGGGGCGGGAAATGAGCAGTTCTTC
TRBJ2-3	-	TRBD2	TRBV5-8	CASSLPTSGEVDTQYF	TGTGCCAGCAGCTTACCGACTAGCGGTGAGGTAGATACGCAGTATTTT
TRBJ2-5	-	-	TRBV27	CVLHGTQYF	TGTGTATTACATGGGACCCAGTACTTC
TRBJ2-1	many	-	TRBV7-3	CASSRGGSYNEQFF	TGTGCCAGCAGCAGAGGGGGCTCCTACAATGAGCAGTTCTTC
TRBJ2-7	-	-	TRBV18	CASSPGGGYEQYF	TGTGCCAGCTCACCAGGGGGCGGGTACGAGCAGTACTTC
TRBJ1-1	-	-	TRBV7-3	CASSLTGPNTEAFF	TGTGCCAGCAGCTTAACTGGGCCGAACACTGAAGCTTTCTTT
TRBJ2-3	-	TRBD2	TRBV27	CASSPGLAGTLLSTDTQYF	TGTGCCAGCAGTCCAGGACTAGCGGGCACCCTTCTTAGCACAGATACGCAGTATTTT
TRBJ1-2	-	TRBD1	TRBV4-1	CASSPGGRVGLGTNYGYTF	TGCGCCAGCAGCCCAGGGGGTAGGGTCGGATTGGGGACTAACTATGGCTACACCTTC
TRBJ2-3	-	-	TRBV12-5	CASGLAGTDTQYF	TGTGCTAGTGGTTTGGCGGGCACAGATACGCAGTATTTT
TRBJ2-5	-	TRBD2	TRBV6-5	CATRAGAQETQYF	TGTGCCACCCGAGCGGGGGCTCAAGAGACCCAGTACTTC
TRBJ2-7	-	-	TRBV7-2	CASSLGLASFYEQYF	TGTGCCAGCAGCTTAGGTCTAGCGTCGTTCTACGAGCAGTACTTC
TRBJ2-7	-	-	TRBV12-5	CASGLDSSYEQYF	TGTGCTAGTGGTTTGGACAGCTCCTACGAGCAGTACTTC
TRBJ2-2	few	TRBD2	TRBV10-2	CASRPGLAGAGELFF	TGCGCCAGCAGACCTGGACTAGCGGGAGCCGGGGAGCTGTTTTTT
TRBJ2-1	-	TRBD2	TRBV9	CASSVEGGAGAYNEQFF	TGTGCCAGCAGCGTAGAGGGGGGAGCGGGAGCCTACAATGAGCAGTTCTTC
TRBJ1-2	-	TRBD1	TRBV13	CASSSHRGQEVHGYTF	TGTGCCAGCAGCTCCCACCGGGGACAGGAAGTTCATGGCTACACCTTC
TRBJ1-1	-	TRBD1	TRBV2	CASSDQGVTEAFF	TGTGCCAGCAGTGACCAGGGGGTGACTGAAGCTTTCTTT
TRBJ2-2	-	-	TRBV5-1	CASSLAAQGRTGELFF	TGCGCCAGCAGCTTGGCCGCCCAGGGAAGAACCGGGGAGCTGTTTTTT
TRBJ2-4	-	TRBD1	TRBV7-8	CASSPTGGQNIQYF	TGTGCCAGCAGTCCGACAGGGGGCCAAAACATTCAGTACTTC
TRBJ1-1	-	-	TRBV20-1	CSASAVNTEAFF	TGCAGTGCTAGTGCTGTGAACACTGAAGCTTTCTTT
TRBJ1-2	-	TRBD1	TRBV4-1	CASSQGTGDDYGYTF	TGCGCCAGCAGCCAAGGAACAGGGGACGACTATGGCTACACCTTC
TRBJ1-2	once	TRBD1	TRBV5-4	CASSNAGGWGYTF	TGTGCCAGCAGCAATGCAGGGGGATGGGGCTACACCTTC
TRBJ2-7	-	TRBD2	TRBV29-1	CSVGRGGSAYYEQYF	TGCAGCGTTGGTCGGGGCGGGAGCGCCTACTACGAGCAGTACTTC
TRBJ1-1	-	-	TRBV11-2	CASSLGPGTEAFF	TGTGCCAGCAGCTTAGGGCCGGGAACTGAAGCTTTCTTT
TRBJ1-2	-	-	TRBV21-1	CASTPRQGFGYTF	TGTGCCAGCACGCCTAGGCAGGGCTTCGGCTACACCTTC
TRBJ2-1	-	TRBD2	TRBV7-9	CASSLLAGVVNEQFF	TGTGCCAGCAGCCTGCTAGCGGGAGTGGTCAATGAGCAGTTCTTC
TRBJ1-1	-	TRBD1	TRBV5-1	CASSKSGQLNTEAFF	TGCGCCAGCAGCAAATCGGGACAGCTGAACACTGAAGCTTTCTTT
TRBJ2-7	-	-	TRBV6-5	CASSYSGLVGEQYF	TGTGCCAGCAGTTACTCCGGACTCGTTGGGGAGCAGTACTTC
TRBJ2-7	-	-	TRBV13	CASSLWSSVAELRSYEQYF	TGTGCCAGCAGCTTATGGTCGTCGGTAGCGGAACTTCGCTCCTACGAGCAGTACTTC
TRBJ2-7	-	-	TRBV28	CASRSQRPEQYF	TGTGCCAGCAGGTCGCAGAGGCCCGAGCAGTACTTC
TRBJ1-4	-	TRBD1	TRBV5-6	CASSLTGTGLEKLFF	TGTGCCAGCAGCTTGACCGGGACAGGATTAGAAAAACTGTTTTTT
TRBJ1-1	-	-	TRBV6-5	CASSYQQTGTEAFF	TGTGCCAGCAGCTATCAACAGACAGGCACTGAAGCTTTCTTT